What follows are 8 T cell receptor beta chains derived from one specimen sequenced in a study of preoperative IRX-2 immunotherapy in early breast cancer. Method: immunoSEQ multiplex PCR; TCRdb's copy keeps in-frame clones and lacks some. The sample records under 45,000 clones, approximately 94% being singletons. Described treatment: preoperative locoregional IRX-2 cytokine immunotherapy. The sample in question was tumor tissue, obtained after IRX-2 immunotherapy. Receptors originate from a human donor with breast cancer.

The chain is built from TRBV28 and TRBJ2-3; tentative D call: TRBD1 (6 bases). CDR1 and CDR2 from the germline V gene are MDHEN and SYDVKM. The CDR3 sequence is 13 residues long. CDR3 bases: TGTGACTGCTGGGGGCCTAGCACAGATACGCAGTATTTT. It encodes CDCWGPSTDTQYF.

This chain connects TRBV2 to TRBJ2-1; possibly TRBD1 for D (5 bases). Germline-derived CDR1 and CDR2 are SNHLY and FYNNEI. This CDR3 comprises 13 residues. The ends were cut back, 5 bases at V and 8 bases at J, with 13 bases in the middle. Here the CDR3 reads CASSNKGYHEQFF. CDR3 nucleotides: TGTGCCAGCAGTAACAAGGGGTACCATGAGCAGTTCTTC.

The rearrangement links TRBV9 to TRBJ1-1; possibly TRBD1 for D (6 bases). Between the trimmed V and J ends, which lost 4 bases and 1 base, there was a span of 8 bases. Germline loops: CDR1 SGDLS, CDR2 YYNGEE. CDR3 length equals 13 residues. The CDR3, as DNA: TGTGCCAGCAGCAAACAGGGGAACACTGAAGCTTTCTTT. It yields the protein CASSKQGNTEAFF.

The J gene is TRBJ2-7, the V gene TRBV9, with D unresolved. Germline-derived CDR1 and CDR2 are SGDLS and YYNGEE. Trimming shortened V by 1 base and J by 2 bases, and 10 bases separated the two germline ends. This CDR3 spans 14 amino acids. The chain's CDR3 is CASSVYEFTYEQYF. As DNA, the CDR3 is TGTGCCAGCAGCGTATACGAGTTCACCTACGAGCAGTACTTC.

The V gene is TRBV28, the J gene TRBJ2-7, with TRBD2 identical over 7 bases. Germline assignment: CDR1 MDHEN and CDR2 SYDVKM. The CDR3 spans 14 residues. V was pared by 7 bases and J by 2 bases, with 8 bases of the junction left unmatched. The DNA of the CDR3 is TGTGCCAGCACCTCACCTGGGGGGGCCTACGAGCAGTACTTC. This translates into CASTSPGGAYEQYF. Variable domain in full (rest from reference TRBV28 and TRBJ2-7): DVKVTQSSRYLVKRTGEKVFLECVQDMDHENMFWYRQDPGLGLRLIYFSYDVKMKEKGDIPEGYSVSREKKERFSLILESASTNQTSMYLCASTSPGGAYEQYFGPGTRLTVT.

The chain recombines TRBV5-1 with TRBJ1-5, with D uncertain. CDR3 length: 13 residues. V lost 0 bases and J 7 bases, leaving 8 bases between the germline ends. Germline assignment: CDR1 SGHRS and CDR2 YFSETQ. The CDR3, as DNA: TGCGCCAGCAGCTTGGGTGAGGGACAGCCCCAGCATTTT. This translates into CASSLGEGQPQHF. Drawing the rest from reference TRBV5-1 and TRBJ1-5, the complete variable domain is KAGVTQTPRYLIKTRGQQVTLSCSPISGHRSVSWYQQTPGQGLQFLFEYFSETQRNKGNFPGRFSGRQFSNSRSEMNVSTLELGDSALYLCASSLGEGQPQHFGDGTRLSIL.

The CDR3 coding sequence is TGTGCCAGCAGCCCCTGGGACTGGTACAATGAGCAGTTCTTC. Translation: CASSPWDWYNEQFF. The chain has TRBV5-5 and TRBJ2-1, with TRBD2 as a possible D gene (6 bases). The CDR3 extends over 14 amino acids. With 4 bases removed from V and 4 bases from J, the gap between germline ends came to 12 bases. The V gene's germline CDR1 is SGHKS and CDR2 YYEKEE (reference sequence).

The chain combines TRBV7-3 with TRBJ2-3; D may be TRBD1 (5 bases). Looked up from germline, CDR1 is SGHTA and CDR2 is FQGTGA. V was trimmed by 2 bases and J by 4 bases, leaving 10 bases between them. This CDR3 region has 14 residues. CDR3 loop: CASSLQGVADTQYF. CDR3 in DNA: TGTGCCAGCAGCTTACAAGGGGTTGCAGATACGCAGTATTTT.